This T cell receptor beta chain is drawn from a study of blood T cell repertoires in COVID-19 (TCRdb year 2020). In the study overall: Samples covering the acute and convalescent phases of COVID-19 were provided by collaborators in the United States, Italy and Spain. The material from the prospective study consisted of cDNA or gDNA derived from T cells, B-cell-depleted T cells, or PBMCs. Subjects who had been exposed to COVID-19, were actively infected with it, or had recovered from it provided the deeply sampled blood TCRbeta repertoires that made up the dataset. The repertoires were made available in a free public database intended to serve as a resource for research on the immune response to SARS-CoV-2. The samples were drawn from the first 160 participants of the ongoing ImmuneRACE study and from 1,254 subjects provided by 6 global collaborators. The sample metadata nearly always contained a de-identified subject ID, COVID-19 status, age in years and sex. Where available, HLA class I and class II types were obtained from metadata supplied by the sample provider rather than from assay-based typing.

TCRbeta CDR3 regions were amplified from genomic DNA using the immunoSEQ Assay, a bias-controlled multiplex PCR. Turning to the authors' computational methods: Within the assay, amplification of reference gene primers was used to estimate how many nucleated cells each sample contained. Sequence reads were collapsed and filtered to measure the absolute abundance of every unique TCRbeta CDR3 rearrangement. For each sample, productive Simpson clonality was calculated by taking the square root of Simpson's diversity index across productive rearrangements. In TCRdb, the immuneACCESS table is reduced to in-frame sequences with V and J assigned. These tables do not hold every clone; where another copy was compared, an unresolved V gene accounts for under half, and the others remain unexplained. V and J calls and clone size follow that table, whereas D and trimming were derived from the DNA. This sample has more than 200,000 clones in its table, and roughly 83% of those were observed once. Of the sample, approximately 2.5% is held by the ten largest clones.

Here is what the overall study found, with its caveats: The quantity of clinical and demographic metadata differed by source and by participant and was supplied without curation.

This clone has a handful of counts. Its target antigen remains unknown. Base qualities are not provided; no much larger clone lies one nucleotide away. Each collaborating institution followed its own protocols to collect whole blood in K2EDTA tubes. For TCRbeta analysis, collaborators shipped samples in one of three forms: frozen whole blood, isolated PBMCs, or DNA extracted from either of those sample types. The origin of this receptor is a woman in her 70s with active or convalescent COVID-19. Sequencing was carried out using peripheral blood.

The CDR3 is CASSFRVDEQFF. The DNA sequence is given as TGTGCCAGCAGTTTTCGAGTGGATGAGCAGTTCTTC. The chain is assembled from TRBV12-3 or TRBV12-4 and TRBJ2-1; no D gene is confidently identified. Reading from cysteine to phenylalanine, the CDR3 counts 12 amino acids. The retained sequence is limited to the CDR3, 36 bases, with the frame set at the first base. V gives up 3 bases and J gives up 8 bases, and the segment between their germline ends measures 8 bases.